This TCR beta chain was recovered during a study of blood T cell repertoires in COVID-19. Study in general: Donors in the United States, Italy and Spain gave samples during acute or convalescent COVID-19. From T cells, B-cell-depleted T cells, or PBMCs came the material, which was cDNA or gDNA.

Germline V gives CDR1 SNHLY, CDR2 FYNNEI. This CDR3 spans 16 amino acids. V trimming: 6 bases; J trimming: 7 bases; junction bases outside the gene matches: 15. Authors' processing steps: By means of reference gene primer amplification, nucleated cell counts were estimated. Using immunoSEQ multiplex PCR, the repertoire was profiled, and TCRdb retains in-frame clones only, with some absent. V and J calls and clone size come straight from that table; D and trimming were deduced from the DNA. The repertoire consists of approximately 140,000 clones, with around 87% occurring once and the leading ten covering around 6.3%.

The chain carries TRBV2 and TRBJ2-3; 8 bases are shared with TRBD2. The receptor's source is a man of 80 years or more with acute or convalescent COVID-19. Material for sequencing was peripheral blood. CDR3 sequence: CASRKPQETSVNTQYF. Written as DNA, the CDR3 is TGTGCCAGCAGGAAACCACAGGAGACTAGCGTAAATACGCAGTATTTT.